Listed below are T cell receptor beta chains from one sample, sequenced in a study of spatial heterogeneity in lung cancer. TCRdb used MiXCR to reprocess the 5' RACE reads, holding one entry per CDR3 protein. Of some 10,000 distinct CDR3 sequences in the sample, around a tenth were seen once. The input for sequencing was PBMCs, taken at follow-up. These receptors all stem from a female donor with early-stage non-small cell lung cancer. Both conserved end residues are trimmed from each CDR3. A clone size is listed for some rows: how often the clone was seen (once, few, many), or a class if it is expanded.

cdr3_length	v_call	clone_size	j_call	cdr3_aa
14	TRBV20-1	few	TRBJ1-1	SARYNRGRMNTEAF
12	TRBV28	many	TRBJ2-1	ASGAGMGDNEQF
13	TRBV7-9	many	TRBJ2-2	ASNLRGLNTGELF
11	TRBV29-1	many	TRBJ2-3	SVDDGSTDTQY
12	TRBV6-2/TRBV6-3	many	TRBJ2-1	ASTPSGPYNEQF
14	TRBV27	many	TRBJ2-1	ASSSQGTGVHNEQF
15	TRBV7-9	few	TRBJ1-4	ASSSGQGRVGNEKLF
15	TRBV24-1	many	TRBJ2-1	ATSDLDSLNSYNEQF
12	TRBV4-1	many	TRBJ2-1	ASSLRDELGEQF
11	TRBV28	few	TRBJ1-1	ASSLMRYTEAF
8	TRBV5-7	many	TRBJ2-3	ASSFNTQY
13	TRBV6-1	many	TRBJ2-7	ASIPLAGGRYEQY
11	TRBV2	once	TRBJ1-1	ASNQGRNTEAF
16	TRBV7-2	many	TRBJ2-2	ASSLTGTSGSPTGELF
16	TRBV19	many	TRBJ2-3	PSSIGDRTSWRPDTQY
13	TRBV29-1	-	TRBJ2-3	SVEVLPEQDITQY